This T cell receptor (beta chain) was obtained from a study of blood T cell repertoires in COVID-19. Assay: immunoSEQ multiplex PCR; the TCRdb copy retains only in-frame clones and omits some. The data hold around 90,000 clones, with almost 95% observed a single time. The clonotype originates from a woman in her fifties or sixties with active COVID-19. The source material was peripheral blood.

CDR3 nucleotide sequence: TGTGCCAGCATTCCCCCCGGCTCGAGGCCCAACGAGCAGTACTTC. This gives the protein CASIPPGSRPNEQYF. The rearrangement joins TRBV21-1 to TRBJ2-7; TRBD2 is the table's D call, not checked against the DNA. TRBV21-1 is reported as a pseudogene. The CDR3 extends over 15 amino acids.